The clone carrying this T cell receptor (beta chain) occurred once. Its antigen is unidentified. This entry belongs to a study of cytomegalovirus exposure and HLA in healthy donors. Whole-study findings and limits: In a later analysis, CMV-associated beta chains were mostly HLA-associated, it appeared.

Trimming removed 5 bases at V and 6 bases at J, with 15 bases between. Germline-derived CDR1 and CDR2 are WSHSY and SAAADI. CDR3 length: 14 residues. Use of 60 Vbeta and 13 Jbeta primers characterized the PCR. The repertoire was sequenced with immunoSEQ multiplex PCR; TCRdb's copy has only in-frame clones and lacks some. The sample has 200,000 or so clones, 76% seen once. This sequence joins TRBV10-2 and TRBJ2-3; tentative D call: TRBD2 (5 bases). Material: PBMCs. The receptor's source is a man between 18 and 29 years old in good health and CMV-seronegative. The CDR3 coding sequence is TGCGCCAGCAGTCCCGAGAGGGCCATTGATACGCAGTATTTT. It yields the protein CASSPERAIDTQYF.